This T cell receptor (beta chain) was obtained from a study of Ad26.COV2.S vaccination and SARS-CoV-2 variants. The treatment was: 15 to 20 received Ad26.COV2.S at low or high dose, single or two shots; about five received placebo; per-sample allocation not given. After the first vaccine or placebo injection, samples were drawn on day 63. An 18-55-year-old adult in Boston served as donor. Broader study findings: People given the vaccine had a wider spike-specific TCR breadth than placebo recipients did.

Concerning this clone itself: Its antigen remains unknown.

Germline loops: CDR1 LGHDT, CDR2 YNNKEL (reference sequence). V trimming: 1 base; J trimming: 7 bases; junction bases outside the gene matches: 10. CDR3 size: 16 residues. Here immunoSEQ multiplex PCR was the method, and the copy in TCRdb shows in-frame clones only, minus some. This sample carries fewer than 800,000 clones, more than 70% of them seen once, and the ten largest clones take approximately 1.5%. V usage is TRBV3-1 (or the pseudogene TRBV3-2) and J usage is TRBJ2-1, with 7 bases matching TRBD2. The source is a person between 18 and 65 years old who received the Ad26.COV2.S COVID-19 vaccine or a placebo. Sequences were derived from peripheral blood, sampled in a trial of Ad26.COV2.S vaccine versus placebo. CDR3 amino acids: CASSQGTSLLGNEQFF. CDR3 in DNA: TGTGCCAGCAGCCAAGGGACTAGTCTTCTAGGGAATGAGCAGTTCTTC.